Listed below are T cell receptor beta chains from one sample, sequenced in a study of cytomegalovirus exposure and HLA in healthy donors. Produced via immunoSEQ multiplex PCR; TCRdb's table is partial and in-frame only. The top ten clones hold roughly 0.58% of a sample with over 200,000 clones, around four fifths of them seen once. Material: PBMCs. These receptors were collected from a woman in her 40s in good health and CMV-seronegative. Both conserved end residues are part of each CDR3. The D gene is left open where the match is weak. A row's size may be missing; if present it is once, few, many or a size class.

size	J	D	length	V	CDR3	DNA
-	TRBJ1-2	-	12	TRBV29-1	CSVVGQDYGYTF	TGCAGCGTTGTGGGGCAGGACTATGGCTACACCTTC
-	TRBJ1-1	-	15	TRBV10-2	CASSDWARTNTEAFF	TGCGCCAGCAGTGACTGGGCCCGAACTAACACTGAAGCTTTCTTT
-	TRBJ1-4	-	12	TRBV2	CASTQKEGRLFF	TGTGCCAGCACCCAAAAGGAAGGGAGACTGTTTTTT
-	TRBJ2-4	-	13	TRBV19	CASRGRGTGGQYF	TGTGCCAGTAGGGGTAGGGGGACGGGGGGTCAGTACTTC
-	TRBJ1-1	-	14	TRBV19	CASSSSPGNTEAFF	TGTGCCAGTAGTTCTTCACCCGGGAACACTGAAGCTTTCTTT
-	TRBJ2-7	-	18	TRBV11-1	CASSFGARGSSHPYEQYF	TGTGCCAGCAGCTTCGGAGCGAGGGGGAGTTCCCATCCCTACGAGCAGTACTTC
-	TRBJ1-2	TRBD1	14	TRBV28	CASSLMAGGLGYTF	TGTGCCAGCAGTTTAATGGCAGGGGGCCTTGGCTACACCTTC
-	TRBJ1-1	TRBD1	16	TRBV19	CASSMVGTGANTEAFF	TGTGCCAGTAGTATGGTTGGGACAGGAGCGAACACTGAAGCTTTCTTT
-	TRBJ2-2	-	14	TRBV6-6	CATCGTGGVGELFF	TGTGCCACCTGCGGAACAGGGGGGGTCGGGGAGCTGTTTTTT
-	TRBJ1-1	-	16	TRBV30	CAWSVPGGGRGTEAFF	TGTGCCTGGAGTGTACCCGGCGGGGGCCGAGGCACTGAAGCTTTCTTT
-	TRBJ2-6	-	15	TRBV7-9	CASSLWGAGANVLTF	TGTGCCAGCAGCTTATGGGGAGCTGGGGCCAACGTCCTGACTTTC
few	TRBJ1-1	-	14	TRBV6-1	CASKTGGHSTEAFF	TGTGCCAGCAAAACAGGCGGACACAGCACTGAAGCTTTCTTT
-	TRBJ2-1	TRBD1	13	TRBV19	CANPGQPYNEQFF	TGTGCCAACCCGGGACAGCCCTACAATGAGCAGTTCTTC
-	TRBJ1-6	-	14	TRBV6-5	CASRSTIYNSPLHF	TGTGCCAGCAGATCTACGATCTATAATTCACCCCTCCACTTT
-	TRBJ1-1	-	14	TRBV7-2	CASSLSQVYTEAFF	TGTGCCAGCAGCTTATCACAGGTATACACTGAAGCTTTCTTT
-	TRBJ1-5	-	15	TRBV27	CASTLKPGSNQPQHF	TGTGCCAGCACCCTAAAACCGGGTAGCAATCAGCCCCAGCATTTT
-	TRBJ1-4	-	12	TRBV30	CAWGRGERVRDF	TGTGCCTGGGGCCGGGGGGAAAGGGTTCGGGATTTT
-	TRBJ1-5	-	17	TRBV5-4	CASSLGGGGYSNQPQHF	TGTGCCAGCAGCCTCGGGGGTGGCGGCTATAGCAATCAGCCCCAGCATTTT
once	TRBJ1-5	TRBD1	16	TRBV2	CASSPGTGGALRPQHF	TGTGCCAGCAGCCCCGGGACAGGGGGAGCCCTACGACCCCAGCATTTT
-	TRBJ2-3	TRBD1	14	TRBV5-1	CASSLGQDTDTQYF	TGCGCCAGCAGCCTGGGACAGGACACAGATACGCAGTATTTT
-	TRBJ1-1	TRBD1	16	TRBV14	CASSPTGGTRNTEAFF	TGTGCCAGCAGTCCGACAGGGGGGACTCGGAACACTGAAGCTTTCTTT
few	TRBJ1-3	TRBD1	13	TRBV7-9	CASSTTGGDTIYF	TGTGCCAGCAGCACGACAGGGGGCGACACCATATATTTT
-	TRBJ1-2	TRBD1	18	TRBV4-2	CASSPSGTGGGKVNGYTF	TGTGCCAGCAGCCCATCCGGGACAGGGGGAGGTAAAGTTAATGGCTACACCTTC
-	TRBJ2-1	TRBD1	14	TRBV5-4	CASSLDRAYNEQFF	TGTGCCAGCAGCCTTGACAGGGCCTACAATGAGCAGTTCTTC
-	TRBJ2-2	-	15	TRBV5-4	CASSLDNRGTGELFF	TGTGCCAGCAGCTTGGATAACCGGGGCACCGGGGAGCTGTTTTTT
-	TRBJ2-1	-	13	TRBV15	CATYGGSYNEQFF	TGTGCCACCTACGGGGGATCCTACAATGAGCAGTTCTTC
-	TRBJ1-4	TRBD1	14	TRBV7-9	CASSQRQGREKLFF	TGTGCCAGCAGCCAACGACAGGGAAGAGAAAAACTGTTTTTT
-	TRBJ1-5	-	14	TRBV4-2	CASSQRGTDQPQHF	TGTGCCAGCAGCCAACGCGGGACTGATCAGCCCCAGCATTTT
-	TRBJ2-2	-	13	TRBV9	CASSPSSAGELFF	TGTGCCAGCAGCCCAAGCTCGGCCGGGGAGCTGTTTTTT
-	TRBJ1-6	TRBD1	14	TRBV11-2	CASSLGTGNSPLHF	TGTGCCAGCAGCTTAGGGACAGGAAATTCACCCCTCCACTTT
-	TRBJ2-1	TRBD1	13	TRBV7-7	CASSLGTGNEQFF	TGTGCTAGCAGCTTAGGGACAGGGAATGAGCAGTTCTTC
-	TRBJ2-3	TRBD1	16	TRBV6-5	CASSYDRGVGTDTQYF	TGTGCCAGCAGTTACGACAGGGGTGTGGGCACAGATACGCAGTATTTT
-	TRBJ2-7	-	14	TRBV5-1	CASSFSSEHYEQYF	TGCGCCAGCAGCTTTTCCTCTGAGCACTACGAGCAGTACTTC
-	TRBJ2-5	TRBD2	16	TRBV9	CASSVRAGRVQETQYF	TGTGCCAGCAGCGTAAGAGCGGGGCGAGTCCAAGAGACCCAGTACTTC
-	TRBJ1-2	-	15	TRBV6-6	CASSYSPTGTYGYTF	TGTGCCAGCAGTTACTCGCCCACAGGGACCTATGGCTACACCTTC
-	TRBJ2-1	-	15	TRBV4-3	CASSQDPTLGNEQFF	TGCGCCAGCAGCCAAGACCCCACCCTCGGCAATGAGCAGTTCTTC
-	TRBJ1-6	TRBD1	15	TRBV18	CASSALDRGDSPLHF	TGTGCCAGCTCAGCCCTCGACAGGGGTGATTCACCCCTCCACTTT
few	TRBJ1-1	TRBD1	15	TRBV5-4	CASSPRDRVNTEAFF	TGTGCCAGCAGCCCTAGGGACAGGGTAAACACTGAAGCTTTCTTT
-	TRBJ2-7	TRBD2	15	TRBV19	CASSITGGLSYEQYF	TGTGCCAGTAGTATAACGGGGGGGCTCTCCTACGAGCAGTACTTC